This passage covers 6 T cell receptor beta chains from one sample sequenced in a study of cytomegalovirus exposure and HLA in healthy donors. PCR amplification relied on 60 Vbeta primers (plus 13 Jbeta primers). The table came from immunoSEQ multiplex PCR; TCRdb's copy has only in-frame clones and leaves some out. The data hold fewer than 200,000 clones, with 80% to 90% observed a single time. Material for sequencing was PBMCs. The receptors were gathered from a man aged 18 to 35 in good health and CMV-seropositive.

This chain connects TRBV5-4 to TRBJ2-2, with 7 positions matching TRBD2. This CDR3 spans 17 amino acids. The germline V gene encodes CDR1 SGHNT and CDR2 YYREEE (reference sequence). Losses at the gene ends were 0 bases for V and 7 bases for J; bases not matched to a gene: 12. The CDR3 loop reads CASSLATAGDLRGELFF. The CDR3, as DNA: TGTGCCAGCAGCTTGGCCACCGCGGGAGATCTTCGCGGGGAGCTGTTTTTT.

V gene TRBV6-5 combines with J gene TRBJ2-5; 12 positions match TRBD1. The J call may be mistaken, given a closer DNA end match to TRBJ2-7. Germline V gene lookup returns CDR1 MNHEY and CDR2 SVGAGI. This CDR3 contains 14 residues. CDR3 sequence reads: CASRIGTGGNEQYF. The CDR3 DNA sequence: TGTGCCAGCAGAATCGGGACAGGGGGCAACGAGCAGTACTTC.

V gene TRBV7-9 combines with J gene TRBJ2-1; 8 bases are shared with TRBD1. The ends lost 5 bases at V and 0 bases at J; junction bases unmatched: 6. The CDR3 is 16 residues long. Germline V lookup: CDR1 SEHNR, CDR2 FQNEAQ (reference sequence). In nucleotides, the CDR3 is TGTGCCAGCAGCCCGCGACAGGGGCCCTCCTACAATGAGCAGTTCTTC. The encoded protein is CASSPRQGPSYNEQFF.

This clone occurred once. The chain couples TRBV9 to TRBJ2-2; D is possibly TRBD1 (6 bases). Germline-derived CDR1 and CDR2 are SGDLS and YYNGEE. V lost 5 bases to trimming and J lost 6 bases, with 8 bases between them. This CDR3 region has 12 residues. CDR3: CASRQGPGELFF. As DNA, the CDR3 is TGTGCCAGCAGACAGGGTCCCGGGGAGCTGTTTTTT.

V usage is TRBV11-2 and J usage is TRBJ2-5, with 7 nucleotides matching TRBD2. V trimming: 0 bases; J trimming: 0 bases; junction bases outside the gene matches: 1. Per the germline V gene, CDR1 is SGHAT and CDR2 is FQNNGV. This CDR3 region has 15 residues. CDR3 DNA: TGTGCCAGCAGCTTAGACGGGGGGTACCAAGAGACCCAGTACTTC. Its translation: CASSLDGGYQETQYF.

The genes are TRBV11-3 and TRBJ2-5; 14 bases align to TRBD2. V was clipped by 1 base and J by 2 bases; unmatched bases: 6. CDR1 is SGHNT and CDR2 is YENEEA in the germline V gene. The CDR3 length is 18 residues. In DNA form, the CDR3 reads TGTGCCAGCAGCTTAGGATCGACTAGCGGGGGGGGACAAGAGACCCAGTACTTC. This gives the protein CASSLGSTSGGGQETQYF.